The text below deals with one TCR beta chain. Antigen: not known. This CDR3 is 16 amino acids long. From germline, CDR1 is MGHDK and CDR2 SYGVNS. The ends were cut back, 5 bases at V and 0 bases at J, with 15 bases in the middle. Investigators profiled TCR beta VDJ and CDR3 from genomic DNA template. TCRdb recomputed calls from the reads with MiXCR, one row per CDR3 protein. The table shows 100,000 to 150,000 distinct CDR3 sequences, with over 30% occurring only once. This sample is part of a study of CD8+CD57+ T cells in acquired aplastic anemia. Study background: DNA from sorted CD4+ and CD8+ cells averaged roughly 3.2 ug. General observations from the study: Controls did not differ significantly from patients in CD8+ Simpson's diversity.

Before being chosen for sequencing, patients had shown CD8+CD57+ cell expansion by flow cytometry. Patients uniformly had severe acquired aplastic anemia. There was no therapy given to any patient before the blood sampling took place. The gene calls are TRBV25-1 and TRBJ2-3; unclear D gene. Sequenced input: sorted CD4+, CD8+, or CD8+CD57+ T cells (not recorded which) from PBMCs. The clonotype originates from a human donor with aplastic anemia. The CDR3 DNA follows: TGTGCCAGCAGTAACCCAGACGCTACTAGCACAGATACGCAGTATTTT. It codes for CASSNPDATSTDTQYF.